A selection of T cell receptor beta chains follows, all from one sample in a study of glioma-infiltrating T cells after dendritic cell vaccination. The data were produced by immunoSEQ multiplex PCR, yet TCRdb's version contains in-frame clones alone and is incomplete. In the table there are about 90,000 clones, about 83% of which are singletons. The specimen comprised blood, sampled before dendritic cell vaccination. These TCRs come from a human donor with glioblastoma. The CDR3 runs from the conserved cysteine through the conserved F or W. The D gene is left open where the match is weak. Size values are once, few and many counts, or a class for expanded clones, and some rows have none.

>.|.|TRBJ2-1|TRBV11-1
CASSSWDTDEQFF
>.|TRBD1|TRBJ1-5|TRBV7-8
CASSIQGGVNQPQHF
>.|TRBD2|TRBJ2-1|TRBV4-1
CASSLRLAEYNEQFF
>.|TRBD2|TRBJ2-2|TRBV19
CASSHRLGGGGTGELFF
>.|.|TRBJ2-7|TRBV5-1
CASSLISGSRPYEQYF
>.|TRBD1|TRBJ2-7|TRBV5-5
CASSQGQGVTYEQYF
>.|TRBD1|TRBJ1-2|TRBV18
CASSPPGQSKEGYTF
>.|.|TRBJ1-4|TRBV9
CASSVQGSNEKLFF
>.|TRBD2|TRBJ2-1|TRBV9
CASSAGTSGNNEQFF
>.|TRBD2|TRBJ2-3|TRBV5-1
CASSFFSGGHTDTQYF
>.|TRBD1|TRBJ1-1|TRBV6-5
CASSYWHRGRTEAFF
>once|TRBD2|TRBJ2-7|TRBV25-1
CASSDPSAGDSEQYF
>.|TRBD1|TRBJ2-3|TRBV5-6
CASSGRQGRGDTQYF
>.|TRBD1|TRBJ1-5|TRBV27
CASSLVQGANQPQHF
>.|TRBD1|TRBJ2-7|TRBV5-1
CASSPGDRGPGQYF
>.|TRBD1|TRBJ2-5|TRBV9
CASSGSTGGWGETQYF
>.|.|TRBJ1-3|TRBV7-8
CASSSRTSLSGNTIYF
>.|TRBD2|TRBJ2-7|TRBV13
CASSPGLAGGRNWYEQYF
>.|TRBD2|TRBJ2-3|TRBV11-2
CASSSTSGSTDTQYF
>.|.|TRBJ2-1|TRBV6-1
CASSEELVGIEQFF